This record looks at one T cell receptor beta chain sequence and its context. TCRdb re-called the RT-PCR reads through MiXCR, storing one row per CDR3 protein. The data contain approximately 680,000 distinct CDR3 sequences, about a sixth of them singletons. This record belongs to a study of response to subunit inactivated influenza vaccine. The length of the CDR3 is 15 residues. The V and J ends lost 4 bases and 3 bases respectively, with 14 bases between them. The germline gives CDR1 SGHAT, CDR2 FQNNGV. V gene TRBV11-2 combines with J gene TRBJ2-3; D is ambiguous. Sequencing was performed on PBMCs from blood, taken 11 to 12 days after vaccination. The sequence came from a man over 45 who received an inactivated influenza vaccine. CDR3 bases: TGTGCCAGCAGCTACCGGCAGTTAGATACAGATACGCAGTATTTT. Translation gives CASSYRQLDTDTQYF.